The 28 T cell receptor beta chains listed next were all sequenced from one sample in a study of T cell responses to AZD1222 COVID-19 vaccine. Libraries were prepared by immunoSEQ multiplex PCR; TCRdb keeps only in-frame clonotypes and omits some of them. The data show over 150,000 clones, with around 93% seen just once and roughly 1% held by the top ten. The input for sequencing was peripheral blood, taken 28 days after the second dose of the MenACWY control vaccine. Every receptor here comes from an adult who received the MenACWY meningococcal vaccine as a control.

The chain carries TRBV30 and TRBJ1-5, with D possibly TRBD1 on 5 matching bases. CDR3 length: 14 residues. The V gene's germline CDR1 is GTSNPN and CDR2 SVGIG (reference sequence). Trimming took off 0 bases at V and 3 bases at J, with 9 bases between the two ends. CDR3 sequence reads: CAWSVGALNQPQHF. In DNA, the CDR3 is TGTGCCTGGAGTGTAGGGGCCCTCAATCAGCCCCAGCATTTT.

This chain links TRBV7-2 with TRBJ2-5; D ambiguous. The CDR3 runs 16 residues. The germline V gene has CDR1 SGHTA and CDR2 FQGNSA. V lost 6 bases to trimming and J lost 5 bases, with 22 bases between them. The CDR3 loop reads CASSSSPRTLAETQYF. CDR3 coding DNA: TGTGCCAGCAGTTCGTCCCCAAGGACGCTCGCGGAGACCCAGTACTTC.

The rearrangement uses TRBV2 and TRBJ1-4, with D maybe TRBD1 (5 bases). The CDR3 covers 13 residues. CDR1 and CDR2 (germline): SNHLY, FYNNEI. V dropped 6 bases and J dropped 7 bases, with 12 bases sitting between them. CDR3 in amino acids: CASRGGPPEKLFF. The DNA for the CDR3 is TGTGCCAGCAGGGGGGGACCCCCTGAAAAACTGTTTTTT.

The chain is built from TRBV5-1 and TRBJ1-4; tentative D call: TRBD1 (5 bases). V lost 1 base to trimming and J lost 4 bases, with 8 bases between them. Looked up from germline, CDR1 is SGHRS and CDR2 is YFSETQ. The CDR3 is made up of 14 amino acids. The CDR3 spells CASSLPGINEKLFF. CDR3 coding DNA: TGCGCCAGCAGCTTGCCAGGGATTAATGAAAAACTGTTTTTT. The full variable domain, with the rest looked up from reference TRBV5-1 and TRBJ1-4, is KAGVTQTPRYLIKTRGQQVTLSCSPISGHRSVSWYQQTPGQGLQFLFEYFSETQRNKGNFPGRFSGRQFSNSRSEMNVSTLELGDSALYLCASSLPGINEKLFFGSGTQLSVL.

J is TRBJ2-1 and V is TRBV5-1; D is tentatively TRBD1 or TRBD2 (6 bases each). This CDR3 comprises 14 residues. V lost 0 bases, J lost 10 bases, and 14 bases lay in between. The germline V gene has CDR1 SGHRS and CDR2 YFSETQ. This CDR3 reads CASSLAIVGGEQFF. CDR3 coding DNA: TGCGCCAGCAGCTTGGCCATTGTGGGGGGCGAGCAGTTCTTC.

The J gene is TRBJ1-3, the V gene TRBV19, with a possible D match to TRBD1 (5 bases). CDR1 and CDR2 from the germline V gene are LNHDA and SQIVND (reference sequence). V was pared by 7 bases and J by 2 bases, with 18 bases between. The CDR3 totals 16 residues. CDR3 residues: CASTTGRRGAGNTIYF. CDR3 DNA: TGTGCCAGTACCACCGGACGGCGGGGGGCTGGAAACACCATATATTTT.

This clone appeared once. The chain carries TRBV19 and TRBJ1-2; tentative D call: TRBD1 (6 bases). With 4 bases removed from V and 9 bases from J, the gap between germline ends came to 12 bases. The CDR3 contains 12 residues. Germline CDR1 reads LNHDA; CDR2 reads SQIVND (reference sequence). DNA of the CDR3: TGTGCCAGTAGTACCGGGACATTTAGCTACACCTTC. This translates into CASSTGTFSYTF.

This chain joins TRBV19 and TRBJ2-5; TRBD2 matches 9 bases. The trim removed 5 bases at V and 6 bases at J, leaving 16 bases unmatched. The CDR3 is made up of 17 amino acids. Germline V gene lookup returns CDR1 LNHDA and CDR2 SQIVND (reference sequence). In nucleotides, the CDR3 is TGTGCCAGTAGTTCTTCGGGACTAGCAGTTATCGGGAAGACCCAGTACTTC. Encoded protein: CASSSSGLAVIGKTQYF.

The chain recombines TRBV29-1 with TRBJ1-2; no definite D call. Trimming removed 7 bases from V and 1 base from J, with 7 bases in between. Germline values: CDR1 SQVTM, CDR2 ANQGSEA. The CDR3 is made up of 11 amino acids. The CDR3 DNA reads as TGCAGCGCGAAGATTAACTATGGCTACACCTTC. Protein product: CSAKINYGYTF.

The rearrangement links TRBV10-2 to TRBJ1-1; a possible D gene is TRBD1 (5 bases). The CDR3 runs 12 residues. Germline V gene sequence: CDR1 WSHSY, CDR2 SAAADI. V was pared by 7 bases and J by 2 bases, with 8 bases between. In DNA, the CDR3 is TGCGCCAGCACCCAGGGAAACACTGAAGCTTTCTTT. As protein: CASTQGNTEAFF.

This clone was counted a few times. The chain combines TRBV5-1 with TRBJ2-7, with TRBD2 matching over 8 bases. The V gene's germline CDR1 is SGHRS and CDR2 YFSETQ. Unmatched junction bases numbered 18, after V lost 6 bases and J lost 7 bases. The CDR3 extends over 16 amino acids. CDR3 in amino acids: CASTMGDSGAPWEQYF. CDR3 DNA sequence: TGCGCCAGCACCATGGGCGATAGCGGGGCCCCTTGGGAGCAGTACTTC.

V is TRBV5-6 and J is TRBJ1-1; D possibly corresponds to TRBD1 (6 bases). V was pared by 0 bases and J by 3 bases, with 15 bases between. Germline loops: CDR1 SGHDT, CDR2 YYEEEE. The CDR3 extends over 16 amino acids. This chain's CDR3 is CASSLASGGAYTEAFF. The CDR3 DNA sequence: TGTGCCAGCAGCTTGGCGTCCGGGGGCGCGTACACTGAAGCTTTCTTT.

This clone was found once. This CDR3 is CASSRGGGSDGYTF. The CDR3 DNA reads as TGCGCCAGCAGCCGTGGTGGAGGGTCGGATGGCTACACCTTC. This rearrangement joins TRBV5-1 to TRBJ1-2; no clear D. CDR1 SGHRS and CDR2 YFSETQ come from the germline V gene. Trimming left V 4 bases short and J 6 bases short, with 16 bases between. This CDR3 has 14 amino acids.

Points on this clone: The same CDR3 can be traced to other DNA sequences in this sample. The chain recombines TRBV3-1 (or the pseudogene TRBV3-2) with TRBJ1-1; no clear D gene. The CDR3 is 13 amino acids. V lost 0 bases to trimming and J lost 4 bases, with 6 bases between them. Germline CDR1 reads LGHDT; CDR2 reads YNNKEL (reference sequence). In nucleotides, the CDR3 is TGTGCCAGCAGCCAAGATCGGGGCACTGAAGCTTTCTTT. Translation gives CASSQDRGTEAFF.

The rearrangement joins TRBV6-6 to TRBJ1-2; no clear D. Deletions cut 7 bases from V and 8 bases from J, with 20 bases between. The CDR3 is made up of 14 amino acids. The germline CDR1 and CDR2 sequences are MNHNY and SVGAGI (reference sequence). CDR3 in amino acids: CASTSQSDSRGYTF. In DNA, the CDR3 is TGTGCCAGCACCTCACAATCCGACTCTCGGGGCTACACCTTC.

The V call is TRBV27, the J call TRBJ2-2; no firm D call. Trimming stripped 5 bases from V and 5 bases from J, with 15 bases between. Germline loops: CDR1 MNHEY, CDR2 SMNVEV (reference sequence). The CDR3 has 15 residues. The CDR3 DNA reads as TGTGCCAGCAGTCCCATTACCACCGGGACCGGGGAGCTGTTTTTT. Its translation: CASSPITTGTGELFF.

The chain has TRBV3-1 (or the pseudogene TRBV3-2) and TRBJ2-2, with D possibly being TRBD1 (6 bases). Germline CDR1 LGHDT, CDR2 YNNKEL (reference sequence). The V and J ends lost 3 bases and 9 bases respectively, with 14 bases between them. The CDR3 sequence is 14 residues long. The CDR3 DNA reads TGTGCCAGCAGCCAGGAAACAGGGATGAGGGAGCTGTTTTTT. This translates into CASSQETGMRELFF.

The chain employs TRBV4-1 and TRBJ1-2, with TRBD1 as a possible D gene (6 bases). This CDR3 is built from 15 residues. V dropped 2 bases and J dropped 1 base, with 11 bases sitting between them. CDR1 and CDR2 (germline): MGHRA, YSYEKL. The CDR3 DNA reads as TGCGCCAGCAGCCAACAGGGGCCCATTAACTATGGCTACACCTTC. It encodes CASSQQGPINYGYTF.

The chain couples TRBV19 to TRBJ1-5, with D possibly matching TRBD1 (5 bases). The V end lost 8 bases, the J end lost 4 bases, and 15 bases lay between the germline ends. Germline loops: CDR1 LNHDA, CDR2 SQIVND (reference sequence). The CDR3 has 14 amino acids. The CDR3 DNA is TGTGCCAGTTCCGGGGGTCGGGTTAATCAGCCCCAGCATTTT. Residues: CASSGGRVNQPQHF. The variable domain in full, with the rest retrieved from reference TRBV19 and TRBJ1-5, is DGGITQSPKYLFRKEGQNVTLSCEQNLNHDAMYWYRQDPGQGLRLIYYSQIVNDFQKGDIAEGYSVSREKKESFPLTVTSAQKNPTAFYLCASSGGRVNQPQHFGDGTRLSIL.

The chain recombines TRBV7-3 with TRBJ2-2, with 7 bases lining up with TRBD1. V lost 5 bases and J lost 0; bases outside the gene matches: 9. Germline CDR1 is SGHTA and CDR2 is FQGTGA. The CDR3 runs 17 residues. CDR3 DNA sequence: TGTGCCAGCAGCCCCCTTTCCGGGACAGCGAACACCGGGGAGCTGTTTTTT. Translating it yields CASSPLSGTANTGELFF.

The V and J genes are TRBV6-2 or TRBV6-3 and TRBJ1-5; D is ambiguous. The ends were cut back, 2 bases at V and 3 bases at J, with 11 bases in the middle. This CDR3 region has 15 residues. Per germline, CDR1 MNHEY and CDR2 SVGEGT. CDR3 sequence reads: CASSYGSRPNQPQHF. CDR3 in DNA: TGTGCCAGCAGTTACGGGTCACGGCCCAATCAGCCCCAGCATTTT.

This rearrangement joins TRBV7-8 to TRBJ1-1; D remains unclear. CDR1 and CDR2 from the germline V gene are SGHVS and FQNEAQ. V was shortened by 9 bases and J by 4 bases, with 15 bases between the two germline ends. The CDR3 spans 13 residues. The CDR3 DNA follows: TGTGCCAGTTCCAGGCGACATTCCACTGAAGCTTTCTTT. This gives the protein CASSRRHSTEAFF.

The V and J genes are TRBV28 and TRBJ1-5, with a weak D call TRBD1 (5 bases). In germline, CDR1 is MDHEN, CDR2 SYDVKM. This CDR3 is built from 15 residues. Trimming took off 7 bases at V and 2 bases at J, with 15 bases between the two ends. The CDR3 reads CASKTGVWGNQPQHF. DNA for the CDR3: TGTGCCAGCAAGACGGGGGTATGGGGCAATCAGCCCCAGCATTTT.

This clone was seen a single time. The J gene is TRBJ2-6, the V gene TRBV5-1; 8 positions match TRBD1. The CDR3 is made up of 17 amino acids. Germline CDR1 and CDR2: SGHRS and YFSETQ. The junction had 4 bases not matched to a gene; V was cut back by 2 bases and J by 0 bases. The CDR3 bases are TGCGCCAGCAGCTTTGGGACAGGCAACTCTGGGGCCAACGTCCTGACTTTC. It codes for CASSFGTGNSGANVLTF.

The chain joins TRBV5-1 to TRBJ1-1, with 8 bases fitting TRBD1. Germline V lookup: CDR1 SGHRS, CDR2 YFSETQ. This CDR3 has 13 amino acids. V gave up 2 bases and J gave up 6 bases; unmatched junction bases: 3. CDR3 region: CASSLGQGAEAFF. The CDR3 DNA sequence: TGCGCCAGCAGCTTAGGACAGGGTGCTGAAGCTTTCTTT. The complete variable domain, with remaining parts taken from reference TRBV5-1 and TRBJ1-1, reads KAGVTQTPRYLIKTRGQQVTLSCSPISGHRSVSWYQQTPGQGLQFLFEYFSETQRNKGNFPGRFSGRQFSNSRSEMNVSTLELGDSALYLCASSLGQGAEAFFGQGTRLTVV.

This chain links TRBV7-2 with TRBJ1-6; D call uncertain. Germline V gene sequence: CDR1 SGHTA, CDR2 FQGNSA. V was shortened by 1 base and J by 8 bases, with 12 bases between the two germline ends. The length of the CDR3 is 15 residues. The CDR3 loop reads CASSLGHPRHSPLHF. The CDR3 DNA is TGTGCCAGCAGCTTAGGACATCCTAGACATTCACCCCTCCACTTT.

The chain recombines TRBV28 with TRBJ1-6; possibly TRBD1 for D (6 bases). V lost 7 bases and J lost 9, with 16 bases in between. This CDR3 comprises 14 residues. Germline CDR1 and CDR2: MDHEN and SYDVKM. In DNA form, the CDR3 reads TGTGCCAGCATCGGAGGGGGGTTTGGTTCACCCCTCCACTTT. This encodes CASIGGGFGSPLHF.

The genes are TRBV19 and TRBJ1-5; maybe TRBD1 (5 bases). Germline-derived CDR1 and CDR2 are LNHDA and SQIVND (reference sequence). The CDR3 consists of 15 residues. The V end lost 3 bases, the J end lost 0 bases, and 9 bases lay between the germline ends. CDR3 amino acids: CASSIRDGSNQPQHF. The CDR3 bases are TGTGCCAGTAGTATCCGGGACGGTAGCAATCAGCCCCAGCATTTT.